This T cell receptor (beta chain) was sequenced during a study of T cells in Graves' hyperthyroidism and ophthalmopathy. Study-wide results and limits: Using 13 V-J features, a model discriminated ophthalmopathy from stable hyperthyroidism. The blood repertoire included most of the expanded thyroid clonotypes above 0.001. Prediction of ophthalmopathy progression came a median roughly 6.6 months pre-onset.

CDR1 and CDR2 from the germline V gene are SGHNT and YYREEE (reference sequence). With 0 bases clipped from V and 4 bases from J, the junction kept 3 bases outside the gene matches. This CDR3 comprises 15 residues. This clonotype has at least ten counts. The antigen remains undetermined. Amplified TCR beta CDR3 regions derived from RNA transcripts. Primed by the HTBI set, a first-round RT-PCR was run on the TCR CDR3. One entry per CDR3 protein results from TCRdb running MiXCR on the multiplex PCR reads. In the table there are 500,000 to 550,000 distinct CDR3 sequences, roughly 20% of which are singletons.

The sequence was collected from a man aged 18 to 29 with Graves' hyperthyroidism. V is TRBV5-4 and J is TRBJ2-3; 9 bases line up with TRBD1. Sequencing was carried out using blood. The CDR3 bases are TGTGCCAGCAGCTTGGGGGACAGGGAGTCAGATACGCAGTATTTT. This sequence encodes CASSLGDRESDTQYF.